One and the same sample provided the 16 T cell receptor beta chains below, sequenced in a study of blood T cell repertoires in COVID-19. TCRdb's table, derived via immunoSEQ multiplex PCR, lists solely in-frame clones and lacks some. The table includes 140,000 to 150,000 clones, less than 90% detected once. Sequenced input: PBMCs or T cells enriched from blood (not recorded which). These receptors all come from a woman aged 45-65 years who had been exposed to COVID-19.

The sample holds many counts of this clone. The chain has TRBV2 and TRBJ2-7, with TRBD1 matching 7 bases. The CDR3 covers 14 residues. CDR1 is SNHLY and CDR2 is FYNNEI in the germline V gene. Germline trimming cut 4 bases from V and 1 base from J; bases unmatched to any gene: 4. The CDR3 loop is CASSAWTGSYEQYF. CDR3 coding DNA: TGTGCCAGCAGTGCTTGGACAGGTTCCTACGAGCAGTACTTC.

This chain links TRBV4-2 with TRBJ2-1; 14 nucleotides line up with TRBD2. This CDR3 has 17 residues. Trimming removed 3 bases from V and 2 bases from J; junction bases left unmatched: 3. Germline lookup yields CDR1 LGHNA and CDR2 YNFKEQ. CDR3: CASSQTSGGAAYNEQFF. The DNA of the CDR3 is TGTGCCAGCAGCCAGACTAGCGGGGGGGCAGCCTACAATGAGCAGTTCTTC.

About this clone: Germline is not matched at one junction end, which may reflect a read error. The chain uses TRBV7-7 and TRBJ2-5, with TRBD2 identical over 9 bases. The CDR3 loop spans 16 amino acids. The germline V gene has CDR1 SSHAT and CDR2 FNYEAQ (reference sequence). The DNA for the CDR3 is TGTGCTAGCAGCACGGGACTAGCACCGTCCCAAGAGACCCAGTACTTC. Residues: CASSTGLAPSQETQYF.

The J gene is TRBJ2-5, the V gene TRBV9, with D perhaps TRBD2 (7 bases). CDR1 is SGDLS, CDR2 YYNGEE, per germline. The CDR3 contains 16 residues. Trimming cost V 4 bases and J 1 base, with 17 bases left between them. The DNA of the CDR3 is TGTGCCAGCAGCTACCCGGTCGGGGGGCCCCAAGAGACCCAGTACTTC. This codes for CASSYPVGGPQETQYF.

The V gene is TRBV12-3 or TRBV12-4, the J gene TRBJ1-2; 9 positions agree with TRBD1. The J segment lost 8 bases and the V segment lost 4 bases, leaving 5 bases of the junction unmatched. The CDR3 length is 13 residues. The CDR3, as DNA: TGTGCCAGCAGTTCAGGACAGGGGATGGGCTACACCTTC. It codes for CASSSGQGMGYTF.

V gene TRBV7-2 combines with J gene TRBJ2-1; D unclear. V lost 2 bases, J lost 7 bases, and 3 bases lay in between. Looked up from germline, CDR1 is SGHTA and CDR2 is FQGNSA. This CDR3 has 11 residues. The DNA for the CDR3 is TGTGCCAGCAGCTTACTTAATGAGCAGTTCTTC. Translated: CASSLLNEQFF. Complete variable domain (other parts from reference TRBV7-2 and TRBJ2-1): GAGVSQSPSNKVTEKGKDVELRCDPISGHTALYWYRQSLGQGLEFLIYFQGNSAPDKSGLPSDRFSAERTGGSVSTLTIQRTQQEDSAVYLCASSLLNEQFFGPGTRLTVL.

This clone has a single count. This sequence joins TRBV7-9 and TRBJ2-3; TRBD2 matches 8 bases. With V trimmed by 1 base and J by 2 bases, 5 bases remained unmatched. Germline CDR1 reads SEHNR; CDR2 reads FQNEAQ (reference sequence). This CDR3 has 16 residues. CDR3 sequence reads: CASSLGRREDTDTQYF. The CDR3 DNA is TGTGCCAGCAGCTTAGGAAGGCGGGAGGACACAGATACGCAGTATTTT.

The chain has TRBV27 and TRBJ2-7; TRBD2 matches 11 bases. The CDR3 sequence is 12 residues long. V trimming: 5 bases; J trimming: 9 bases; junction bases outside the gene matches: 3. The V gene's germline CDR1 is MNHEY and CDR2 SMNVEV (reference sequence). The chain's CDR3 is CASSTGTSGQYF. As DNA, the CDR3 is TGTGCCAGCAGTACCGGGACTAGCGGGCAGTACTTC.

This clone was counted once. This chain links TRBV6-5 with TRBJ1-2; D is possibly TRBD1 (6 bases). Trimming stripped 2 bases from V and 8 bases from J, with 21 bases between. The V gene's germline CDR1 is MNHEY and CDR2 SVGAGI. The CDR3 has 16 residues. Here the CDR3 reads CASSYELLGDKGGYTF. The CDR3 DNA follows: TGTGCCAGCAGTTACGAGCTATTGGGGGACAAAGGGGGCTACACCTTC.

V usage is TRBV2 and J usage is TRBJ2-7, with D possibly being TRBD2 (5 bases). CDR1 SNHLY and CDR2 FYNNEI come from the germline V gene. Trimming left V 2 bases short and J 2 bases short, with 13 bases between. CDR3 size: 15 residues. The DNA of the CDR3 is TGTGCCAGCAGTGAACCCCGTGCCGGGACCTACGAGCAGTACTTC. This gives the protein CASSEPRAGTYEQYF. Drawing the rest from reference TRBV2 and TRBJ2-7, the complete variable domain is EPEVTQTPSHQVTQMGQEVILRCVPISNHLYFYWYRQILGQKVEFLVSFYNNEISEKSEIFDDQFSVERPDGSNFTLKIRSTKLEDSAMYFCASSEPRAGTYEQYFGPGTRLTVT.

The chain combines TRBV7-9 with TRBJ2-6; TRBD1 might be the D (5 bases). V shed 5 bases and J shed 8 bases, with 22 bases lying between them. This CDR3 has 17 residues. Germline CDR1 and CDR2: SEHNR and FQNEAQ (reference sequence). The CDR3 region has the DNA TGTGCCAGCAGCCTAGGGGCCGGCGCCGATCGATCCAACGTCCTGACTTTC. Translating it yields CASSLGAGADRSNVLTF.

This chain links TRBV5-1 with TRBJ1-3; TRBD1 matches 9 bases. Trimming at V came to 4 bases and at J to 4 bases, leaving 12 bases not matched to a gene. CDR3 length: 17 amino acids. Germline V gene lookup returns CDR1 SGHRS and CDR2 YFSETQ. CDR3 in DNA: TGCGCCAGCAGCGATCCGGGACAGGGAGGGAAAGGAAACACCATATATTTT. This encodes CASSDPGQGGKGNTIYF.

The J gene is TRBJ2-1, the V gene TRBV19, with D perhaps matching TRBD2 (5 bases). This CDR3 region has 15 residues. Germline CDR1 is LNHDA and CDR2 is SQIVND (reference sequence). The V end was cut by 3 bases, the J end by 5 bases, with 14 bases between. The CDR3: CASSMTRDGDNEQFF. DNA for the CDR3: TGTGCCAGTAGTATGACGAGGGATGGGGACAATGAGCAGTTCTTC. The full variable domain, its missing parts supplied by reference TRBV19 and TRBJ2-1, is DGGITQSPKYLFRKEGQNVTLSCEQNLNHDAMYWYRQDPGQGLRLIYYSQIVNDFQKGDIAEGYSVSREKKESFPLTVTSAQKNPTAFYLCASSMTRDGDNEQFFGPGTRLTVL.

This rearrangement joins TRBV9 to TRBJ2-1; TRBD1 aligns across 8 bases. V shed 0 bases and J 3 bases; nucleotides not matched to a gene: 2. The CDR3 consists of 15 residues. Germline lookup yields CDR1 SGDLS and CDR2 YYNGEE. The CDR3, as DNA: TGTGCCAGCAGCGTAGGTGACAGGGGCTACAATGAGCAGTTCTTC. Its translation: CASSVGDRGYNEQFF.

The V call is TRBV19, the J call TRBJ2-7, with TRBD2 identical over 9 bases. CDR1 and CDR2 (germline): LNHDA, SQIVND (reference sequence). This CDR3 is 14 amino acids long. With V trimmed by 5 bases and J by 3 bases, 5 bases remained unmatched. The CDR3 bases are TGTGCCAGTAGTCATGGACTAGCGATCTACGAGCAGTACTTC. Amino acid sequence: CASSHGLAIYEQYF.

The chain employs TRBV7-2 and TRBJ1-1; possible D gene TRBD1, 6 bases. The CDR3 spans 15 residues. The germline CDR1 and CDR2 sequences are SGHTA and FQGNSA. The V end was cut by 1 base, the J end by 6 bases, with 15 bases between. CDR3 residues: CASSLVGRGLPEAFF. The CDR3 DNA sequence: TGTGCCAGCAGCTTAGTTGGCAGGGGTCTCCCTGAAGCTTTCTTT.